One and the same sample provided the 2 T cell receptor beta chains below, sequenced in a study of OX40 agonist ivuxolimab in advanced cancers. Data came from immunoSEQ multiplex PCR; TCRdb stores just in-frame clones and leaves some out. Of about 42,000 clones in the sample, approximately 91% were seen once. Sequenced here: CD4+ or CD8+ T cells sorted from blood, sampled in a trial of the OX40 agonist ivuxolimab. These receptors came from an adult with an advanced solid tumor such as melanoma, head and neck, liver or kidney cancer.

The genes are TRBV5-4 and TRBJ2-5; D possibly corresponds to TRBD1 (6 bases). The germline CDR1 and CDR2 sequences are SGHNT and YYREEE (reference sequence). The CDR3 covers 16 residues. Trimming cost V 0 bases and J 0 bases, with 12 bases left between them. This CDR3 reads CASSLDRDKYQETQYF. The CDR3 coding sequence is TGTGCCAGCAGCTTGGACAGGGACAAGTACCAAGAGACCCAGTACTTC.

The V gene is TRBV28, the J gene TRBJ2-7, with a tentative D call TRBD1 (6 bases). The germline V gene has CDR1 MDHEN and CDR2 SYDVKM. The V end was cut by 2 bases, the J end by 2 bases, with 13 bases between. There are 15 residues in the CDR3. CDR3 amino acids: CASSLSQGRTYEQYF. In DNA form, the CDR3 reads TGTGCCAGCAGTTTAAGCCAGGGGCGAACCTACGAGCAGTACTTC.